This T cell receptor (beta chain) was identified during a study of blood T cell repertoires in COVID-19. Study-level information: Samples came from the United States, Italy and Spain, spanning acute and convalescent COVID-19.

CDR1 and CDR2 from the germline V gene are KGHSH and LQKENI. The junction had 5 bases not matched to a gene; V was cut back by 0 bases and J by 2 bases. The CDR3 runs 17 residues. Those who participated ranged in age from about 18 to 89 years and resided in under 25 US areas. Donors in Cohort 3 who had recovered were those with two negative PCRs, healthcare professional clearance, or resolution of their symptoms. TCRdb's copy holds only in-frame clones and misses some; the assay was immunoSEQ multiplex PCR. The sample lists roughly 230,000 clones, under 90% seen once, with 3% to 4% in the top ten. The rearrangement links TRBV18 to TRBJ2-2, with 8 nucleotides matching TRBD2. The sequence was collected from a woman in her sixties who had recovered from COVID-19. Sequenced: PBMCs or T cells enriched from blood (not recorded which). The CDR3 coding sequence is TGTGCCAGCTCACCACCGCTTAGCGGGGTTAACACCGGGGAGCTGTTTTTT. Its translation: CASSPPLSGVNTGELFF.